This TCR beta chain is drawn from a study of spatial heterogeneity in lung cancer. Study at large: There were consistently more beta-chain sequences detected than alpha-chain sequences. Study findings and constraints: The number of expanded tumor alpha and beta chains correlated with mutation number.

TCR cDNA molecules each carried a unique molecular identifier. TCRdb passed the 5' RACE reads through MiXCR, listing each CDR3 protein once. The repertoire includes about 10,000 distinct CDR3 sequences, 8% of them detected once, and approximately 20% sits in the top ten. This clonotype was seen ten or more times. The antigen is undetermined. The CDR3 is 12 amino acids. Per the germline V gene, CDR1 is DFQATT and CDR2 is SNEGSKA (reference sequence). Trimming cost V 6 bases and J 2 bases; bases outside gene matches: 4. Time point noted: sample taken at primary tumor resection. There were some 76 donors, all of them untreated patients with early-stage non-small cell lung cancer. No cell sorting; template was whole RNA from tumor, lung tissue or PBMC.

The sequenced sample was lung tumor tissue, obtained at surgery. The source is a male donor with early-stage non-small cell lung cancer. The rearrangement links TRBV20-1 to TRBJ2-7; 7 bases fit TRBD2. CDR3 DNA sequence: TGCAGTGCGGAAGGACTAGCCTACGAGCAGTACTTC. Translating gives CSAEGLAYEQYF.